This record concerns one TCR beta chain sequence. Antigen specificity is unknown. The data belong to a study of shared clonotypes between healthy human individuals. Findings and limits, study-wide: Among non-shared clonotypes, generation probabilities were lower than among those shared by all four donors.

In replicate PCRs of sorted subsets, roughly 210 ng DNA, approximately 28,000 T cell genomes, was used. The method was immunoSEQ multiplex PCR; TCRdb's version includes in-frame clones alone and lacks a portion of them. The sample contains over 850,000 clones, roughly 74% of which appear only once. This TCR derives from a man aged 18 to 30 in good health. Some clones in this sample may be carry-over from other donors' samples. Sequencing was done on a sample of memory CD4+ T cells from PBMCs. Sample subset: CD45RA-negative fraction.

CDR3 amino acids: CAISESGFNYGYTF. CDR3 in DNA: TGTGCCATCAGTGAGTCAGGGTTTAACTATGGCTACACCTTC. The rearrangement joins TRBV10-3 to TRBJ1-2; D ambiguous. Germline-derived CDR1 and CDR2 are ENHRY and SYGVKD. The V gene lost 0 bases and the J gene lost 1 base, with 6 bases spanning the gap. The length of the CDR3 is 14 residues.